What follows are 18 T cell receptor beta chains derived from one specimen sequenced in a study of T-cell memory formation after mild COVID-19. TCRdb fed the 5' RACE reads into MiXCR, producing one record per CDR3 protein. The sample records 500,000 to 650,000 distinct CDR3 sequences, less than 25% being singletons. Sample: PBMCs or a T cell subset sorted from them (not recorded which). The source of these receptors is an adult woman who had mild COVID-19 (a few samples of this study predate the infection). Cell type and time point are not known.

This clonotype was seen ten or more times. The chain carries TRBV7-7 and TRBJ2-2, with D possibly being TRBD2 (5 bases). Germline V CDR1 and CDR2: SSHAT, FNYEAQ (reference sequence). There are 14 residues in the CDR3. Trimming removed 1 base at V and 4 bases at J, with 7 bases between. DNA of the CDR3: TGTGCCAGCAGCTTAGAGGCGGGCACCGGGGAGCTGTTTTTT. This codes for CASSLEAGTGELFF. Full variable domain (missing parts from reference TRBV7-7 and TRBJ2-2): GAGVSQSPRYKVTKRGQDVTLRCDPISSHATLYWYQQALGQGPEFLTYFNYEAQPDKSGLPSDRFSAERPEGSISTLTIQRTEQRDSAMYRCASSLEAGTGELFFGEGSRLTVL.

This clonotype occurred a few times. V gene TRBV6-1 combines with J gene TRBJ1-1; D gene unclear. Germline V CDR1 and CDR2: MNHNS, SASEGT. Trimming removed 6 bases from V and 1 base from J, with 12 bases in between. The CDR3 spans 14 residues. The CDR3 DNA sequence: TGTGCCAGCAGGGGTCGATCACCGAACACTGAAGCTTTCTTT. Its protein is CASRGRSPNTEAFF.

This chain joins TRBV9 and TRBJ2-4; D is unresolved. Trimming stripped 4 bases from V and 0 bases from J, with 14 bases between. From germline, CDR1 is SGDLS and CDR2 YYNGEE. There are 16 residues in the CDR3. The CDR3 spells CASSPGQFLAKNIQYF. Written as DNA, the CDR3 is TGTGCCAGCAGCCCCGGCCAGTTCTTAGCCAAAAACATTCAGTACTTC.

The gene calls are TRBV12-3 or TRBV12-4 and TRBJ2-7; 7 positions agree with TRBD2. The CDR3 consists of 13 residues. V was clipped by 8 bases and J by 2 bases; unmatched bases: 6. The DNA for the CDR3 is TGTGCCAGCTGGGGCGGGGGTACCTACGAGCAGTACTTC. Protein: CASWGGGTYEQYF.

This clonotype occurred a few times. The CDR3 sequence is CASSPREMHNEQFF. The CDR3 DNA reads as TGTGCCAGCAGTCCCCGGGAGATGCACAATGAGCAGTTCTTC. The genes are TRBV7-8 and TRBJ2-1; possibly TRBD2 for D (6 bases). The CDR3 is made up of 14 amino acids. V lost 6 bases and J 5 bases, leaving 14 bases between the germline ends. Germline V gene lookup returns CDR1 SGHVS and CDR2 FQNEAQ. Based on the CDR3 plus reference TRBV7-8 and TRBJ2-1, the full variable domain is GAGVSQSPRYKVAKRGQDVALRCDPISGHVSLFWYQQALGQGPEFLTYFQNEAQLDKSGLPSDRFFAERPEGSVSTLKIQRTQQEDSAVYLCASSPREMHNEQFFGPGTRLTVL.

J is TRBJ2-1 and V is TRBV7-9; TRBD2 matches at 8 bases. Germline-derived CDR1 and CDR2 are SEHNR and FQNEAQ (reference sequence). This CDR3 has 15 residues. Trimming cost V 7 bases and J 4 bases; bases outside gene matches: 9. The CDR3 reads CASTPRGGGYNEQFF. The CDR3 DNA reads TGTGCCAGCACCCCACGGGGGGGAGGTTACAATGAGCAGTTCTTC. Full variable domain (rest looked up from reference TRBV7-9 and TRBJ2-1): DTGVSQNPRHKITKRGQNVTFRCDPISEHNRLYWYRQTLGQGPEFLTYFQNEAQLEKSRLLSDRFSAERPKGSFSTLEIQRTEQGDSAMYLCASTPRGGGYNEQFFGPGTRLTVL.

CDR3 nucleotides: TGTGCCAGCAGCTTCACAGGACAGGCCATGAACACTGAAGCTTTCTTT. Its protein is CASSFTGQAMNTEAFF. The V gene is TRBV7-9, the J gene TRBJ1-1; TRBD1 aligns across 7 bases. The V gene's germline CDR1 is SEHNR and CDR2 FQNEAQ (reference sequence). CDR3 length: 16 amino acids. The junction had 7 bases not matched to a gene; V was cut back by 3 bases and J by 0 bases.

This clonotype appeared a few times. For the CDR3, the DNA is TGCAGTGCTAGGATGGAACTCTCCTACAATGAGCAGTTCTTC. It specifies CSARMELSYNEQFF. The chain links TRBV20-1 to TRBJ2-1; D gene unclear. V was trimmed by 3 bases and J by 0 bases, leaving 9 bases between them. The CDR3 totals 14 residues. The germline V gene encodes CDR1 DFQATT and CDR2 SNEGSKA (reference sequence).

Written as DNA, the CDR3 is TGTGCCAGTATAAGCGGGACCTCCTACAATGAGCAGTTCTTC. Its translation: CASISGTSYNEQFF. V and J are TRBV6-6 and TRBJ2-1, with 7 nucleotides matching TRBD2. Trimming removed 9 bases from V and 0 bases from J; junction bases left unmatched: 5. In germline, CDR1 is MNHNY, CDR2 SVGAGI (reference sequence). The CDR3 spans 14 residues.

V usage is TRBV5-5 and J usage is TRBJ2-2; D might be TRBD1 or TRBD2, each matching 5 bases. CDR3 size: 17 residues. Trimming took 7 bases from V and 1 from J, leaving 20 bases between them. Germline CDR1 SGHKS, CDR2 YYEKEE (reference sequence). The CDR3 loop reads CASYPVDWGENTGELFF. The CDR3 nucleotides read TGTGCCAGCTACCCGGTGGACTGGGGCGAGAACACCGGGGAGCTGTTTTTT.

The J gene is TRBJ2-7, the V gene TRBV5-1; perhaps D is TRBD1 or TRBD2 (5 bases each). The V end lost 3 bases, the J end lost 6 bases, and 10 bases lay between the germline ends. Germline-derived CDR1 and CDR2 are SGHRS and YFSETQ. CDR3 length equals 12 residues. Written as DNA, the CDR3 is TGCGCCAGCAGCTACGGGGCGGGCGAGCAGTACTTC. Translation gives CASSYGAGEQYF.

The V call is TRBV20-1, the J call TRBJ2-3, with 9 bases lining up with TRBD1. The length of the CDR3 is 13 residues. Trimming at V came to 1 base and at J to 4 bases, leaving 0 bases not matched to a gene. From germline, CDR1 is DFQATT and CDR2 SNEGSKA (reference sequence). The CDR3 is CSARGDRADTQYF. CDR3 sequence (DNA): TGCAGTGCTAGAGGGGACAGGGCAGATACGCAGTATTTT.

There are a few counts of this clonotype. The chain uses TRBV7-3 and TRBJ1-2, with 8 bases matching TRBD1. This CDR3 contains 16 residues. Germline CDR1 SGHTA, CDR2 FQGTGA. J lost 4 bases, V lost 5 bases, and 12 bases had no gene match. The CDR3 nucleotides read TGTGCCAGCAGCCCGGGATCGGACAGGGCCCTCTATGGCTACACCTTC. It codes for CASSPGSDRALYGYTF.

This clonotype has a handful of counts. The CDR3 nucleotides read TGTGCCACCAGCGCTGGGGTGGATAGCGGCGCGTATGATACGCAGTATTTT. Protein sequence: CATSAGVDSGAYDTQYF. The chain has TRBV15 and TRBJ2-3; TRBD2 might be the D (6 bases). V dropped 5 bases and J dropped 6 bases, with 24 bases sitting between them. The CDR3 has 17 amino acids. CDR1 is LNHNV, CDR2 YYDKDF, per germline (reference sequence).

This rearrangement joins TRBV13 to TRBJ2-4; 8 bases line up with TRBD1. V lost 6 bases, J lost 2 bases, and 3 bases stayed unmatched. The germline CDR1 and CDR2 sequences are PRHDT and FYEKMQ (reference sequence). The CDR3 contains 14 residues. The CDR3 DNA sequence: TGTGCCAGCAGGCGACAGGGGTCCAAAAACATTCAGTACTTC. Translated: CASRRQGSKNIQYF.

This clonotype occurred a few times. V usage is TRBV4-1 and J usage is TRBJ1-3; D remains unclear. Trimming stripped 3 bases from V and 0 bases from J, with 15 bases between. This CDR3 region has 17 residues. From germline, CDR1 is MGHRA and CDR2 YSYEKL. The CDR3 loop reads CASSHPSVGSSGNTIYF. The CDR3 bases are TGCGCCAGCAGCCACCCCTCGGTAGGCAGCTCTGGAAACACCATATATTTT.

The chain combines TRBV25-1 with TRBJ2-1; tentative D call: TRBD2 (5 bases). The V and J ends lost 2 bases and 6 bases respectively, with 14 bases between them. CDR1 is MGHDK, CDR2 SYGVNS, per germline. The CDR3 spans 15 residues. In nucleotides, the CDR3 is TGTGCCAGCAGTGAAAGTGAGATCCGGGGCAATGAGCAGTTCTTC. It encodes CASSESEIRGNEQFF. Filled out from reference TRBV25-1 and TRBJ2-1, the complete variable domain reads EADIYQTPRYLVIGTGKKITLECSQTMGHDKMYWYQQDPGMELHLIHYSYGVNSTEKGDLSSESTVSRIRTEHFPLTLESARPSHTSQYLCASSESEIRGNEQFFGPGTRLTVL.

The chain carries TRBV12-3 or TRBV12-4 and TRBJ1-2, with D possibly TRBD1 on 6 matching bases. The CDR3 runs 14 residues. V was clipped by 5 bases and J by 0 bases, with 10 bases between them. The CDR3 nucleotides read TGTGCCAGCAGTCGGGACACCCCTAACTATGGCTACACCTTC. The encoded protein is CASSRDTPNYGYTF.